Presented here are 27 T cell receptor beta chains from one specimen sequenced in a study of T cells expressing NK-cell markers (TCRdb year 2020). The library was obtained by 5' RACE. Sequencing was performed on an Illumina HiSeq 2000. Each CDR3 protein sequence appears as one entry after TCRdb reprocessed the reads, and no DNA is included. The sample's table lists a count of roughly 390,000 distinct CDR3 sequences. The ten largest clones add up to about 11% of the sample. The sequenced sample was blood T cells: a sorted CD56 or NKG2C T cell subset, CD4+ or CD8+ T cells, or bulk PBMC T cells (not recorded which). The source is a woman aged 45-65 years in good health. Donor details come from another sample of the same person, matched by shared clones.

The gene calls are TRBV29-1 and TRBJ2-3; TCRdb gives TRBD2 as the D gene, but with no DNA this cannot be confirmed. The CDR3 sequence is 15 residues long. The germline gives CDR1 SQVTM, CDR2 ANQGSEA. CDR3 region: CSVHFIGTSTDTQYF.

The chain combines TRBV7-3 with TRBJ2-1; TCRdb's D call, TRBD1, is unchecked because there is no DNA. CDR3 length: 16 residues. The germline V gene has CDR1 SGHTA and CDR2 FQGTGA. CDR3 amino acids: CASSFGVGVAYNEQFF. Filled out from reference TRBV7-3 and TRBJ2-1, the complete variable domain reads GAGVSQTPSNKVTEKGKYVELRCDPISGHTALYWYRQSLGQGPEFLIYFQGTGAADDSGLPNDRFFAVRPEGSVSTLKIQRTERGDSAVYLCASSFGVGVAYNEQFFGPGTRLTVL.

The V and J genes are TRBV7-8 and TRBJ2-7; the TCRdb call, TRBD1, lacks DNA for checking. Germline loops: CDR1 SGHVS, CDR2 FQNEAQ. This CDR3 region has 15 residues. CDR3 amino acids: CASSAAAGHTYEQYF.

V gene TRBV11-3 combines with J gene TRBJ2-1; TCRdb's assignment of TRBD1 cannot be checked, as there is no DNA. The CDR3 length is 14 residues. Looked up from germline, CDR1 is SGHNT and CDR2 is YENEEA. The CDR3: CASSTLSSSNEQFF.

The rearrangement uses TRBV3-1 and TRBJ2-5; the TCRdb D gene call, TRBD1, has no DNA to confirm it. The germline V gene encodes CDR1 LGHDT and CDR2 YNNKEL (reference sequence). The CDR3 extends over 16 amino acids. CDR3 residues: CASSPPGAVSQETQYF.

The chain combines TRBV20-1 with TRBJ2-1; checking the TCRdb D call of TRBD2 is not possible without DNA. Germline V CDR1 and CDR2: DFQATT, SNEGSKA (reference sequence). This CDR3 region has 15 residues. The CDR3 here is CSARDPFGSGNEQFF.

This chain connects TRBV6-2 or TRBV6-3 to TRBJ1-6; checking the TCRdb D call of TRBD1 is not possible without DNA. The CDR3 loop spans 12 amino acids. The germline V gene has CDR1 MNHEY and CDR2 SVGEGT. CDR3 residues: CATRDPNSPLHF.

The rearrangement joins TRBV20-1 to TRBJ2-7; TCRdb names TRBD1, which stays unverified in the absence of DNA. The CDR3 covers 14 residues. CDR1 DFQATT and CDR2 SNEGSKA come from the germline V gene (reference sequence). The CDR3 protein is CSAVALRGGNEQYF.

This sequence joins TRBV11-2 and TRBJ2-5. Per germline, CDR1 SGHAT and CDR2 FQNNGV. The CDR3 totals 13 residues. This CDR3 is CASSFGRKETQYF.

This sequence joins TRBV24-1 and TRBJ2-7. This CDR3 region has 13 residues. Germline CDR1 KGHDR, CDR2 SFDVKD. CDR3 amino acids: CATSDPTVREQYF.

The chain recombines TRBV10-3 with TRBJ2-1; as DNA is missing, the TRBD1 call by TCRdb cannot be tested. Germline CDR1 and CDR2: ENHRY and SYGVKD. CDR3 length: 13 amino acids. The CDR3 region is CAISPSALNEQFF.

The chain is built from TRBV11-2 and TRBJ2-5; absent DNA, TCRdb's TRBD1 call cannot be checked. Germline V CDR1 and CDR2: SGHAT, FQNNGV. This CDR3 spans 14 amino acids. This chain's CDR3 is CASSLLGGTETQYF.

The chain couples TRBV2 to TRBJ2-1; the TCRdb call, TRBD2, lacks DNA for checking. Germline loops: CDR1 SNHLY, CDR2 FYNNEI. The CDR3 has 14 residues. The CDR3 region is CAGAPGLQTNEQFF.

The V gene is TRBV29-1, the J gene TRBJ2-1; the TRBD2 assignment by TCRdb is unverifiable without DNA. CDR1 and CDR2 (germline): SQVTM, ANQGSEA. This CDR3 contains 14 residues. The CDR3 here is CSGSLAGSYNEQFF.

The CDR3 is CASSLDRWDRGPGGTDTQYF. V usage is TRBV5-1 and J usage is TRBJ2-3; TCRdb's D gene call, TRBD1, goes unchecked for lack of DNA. Germline CDR1 is SGHRS and CDR2 is YFSETQ. The CDR3 is made up of 20 amino acids.

V and J are TRBV24-1 and TRBJ2-1; the D call from TCRdb, TRBD1, cannot be confirmed without DNA. This CDR3 spans 17 amino acids. Germline V lookup: CDR1 KGHDR, CDR2 SFDVKD. CDR3 amino acids: CATSDLSGSDTYNEQFF.

The V and J genes are TRBV24-1 and TRBJ2-1; no DNA is available, so the TRBD2 call from TCRdb remains unchecked. The CDR3 has 14 amino acids. Germline assignment: CDR1 KGHDR and CDR2 SFDVKD. The CDR3 reads CATSDGTFFNEQFF.

V and J are TRBV3-1 and TRBJ2-4; TCRdb proposes TRBD1, but this gene call is untestable without DNA. The length of the CDR3 is 16 residues. Germline V lookup: CDR1 LGHDT, CDR2 YNNKEL (reference sequence). CDR3 amino acids: CASSQGPRVDVHIQYF.

This chain joins TRBV4-2 and TRBJ1-2. From germline, CDR1 is LGHNA and CDR2 YNFKEQ. This CDR3 is built from 14 residues. CDR3 amino acids: CASNDRKDNYGYTF.

This chain uses TRBV15 with TRBJ2-1; no DNA is available, so the TRBD2 call from TCRdb remains unchecked. The CDR3 extends over 14 amino acids. In germline, CDR1 is LNHNV, CDR2 YYDKDF (reference sequence). CDR3: CATSSSLAGGWQFF.

The chain has TRBV5-1 and TRBJ1-2; the TCRdb D gene call, TRBD1, has no DNA to confirm it. Looked up from germline, CDR1 is SGHRS and CDR2 is YFSETQ. The CDR3 loop spans 13 amino acids. The CDR3 is CASSPGQAYGYTF.

V gene TRBV6-6 combines with J gene TRBJ2-6; the TRBD2 assignment by TCRdb is unverifiable without DNA. Germline V gives CDR1 MNHNY, CDR2 SVGAGI (reference sequence). This CDR3 contains 17 residues. This CDR3 is CASSYSLAGDGANVLTF.

The chain combines TRBV5-5 with TRBJ2-1; the D gene TCRdb calls, TRBD2, cannot be checked with no DNA. CDR3 size: 16 residues. Germline loops: CDR1 SGHKS, CDR2 YYEKEE (reference sequence). This CDR3 is CASSLGLGGSYNEQFF.

The chain links TRBV2 to TRBJ2-1; the TRBD2 assignment by TCRdb is unverifiable without DNA. The CDR3 is 17 amino acids. Germline values: CDR1 SNHLY, CDR2 FYNNEI. CDR3 protein: CASSHQRGREGRSEQFF.

This chain joins TRBV5-1 and TRBJ1-2; there is no DNA to check the TCRdb D call of TRBD1. CDR1 and CDR2 from the germline V gene are SGHRS and YFSETQ. CDR3 length: 17 amino acids. The CDR3 reads CASSLATGREGHYGYTF.

The chain links TRBV5-1 to TRBJ1-3; TCRdb's D call, TRBD1, is unchecked because there is no DNA. In germline, CDR1 is SGHRS, CDR2 YFSETQ. This CDR3 has 15 amino acids. The CDR3 sequence: CASSPDRGAVDTIYF.

The gene calls are TRBV20-1 and TRBJ1-4; there is no DNA to check the TCRdb D call of TRBD1. Germline V CDR1 and CDR2: DFQATT, SNEGSKA (reference sequence). The CDR3 spans 14 residues. The chain's CDR3 is CSAEGQATNEKLFF.